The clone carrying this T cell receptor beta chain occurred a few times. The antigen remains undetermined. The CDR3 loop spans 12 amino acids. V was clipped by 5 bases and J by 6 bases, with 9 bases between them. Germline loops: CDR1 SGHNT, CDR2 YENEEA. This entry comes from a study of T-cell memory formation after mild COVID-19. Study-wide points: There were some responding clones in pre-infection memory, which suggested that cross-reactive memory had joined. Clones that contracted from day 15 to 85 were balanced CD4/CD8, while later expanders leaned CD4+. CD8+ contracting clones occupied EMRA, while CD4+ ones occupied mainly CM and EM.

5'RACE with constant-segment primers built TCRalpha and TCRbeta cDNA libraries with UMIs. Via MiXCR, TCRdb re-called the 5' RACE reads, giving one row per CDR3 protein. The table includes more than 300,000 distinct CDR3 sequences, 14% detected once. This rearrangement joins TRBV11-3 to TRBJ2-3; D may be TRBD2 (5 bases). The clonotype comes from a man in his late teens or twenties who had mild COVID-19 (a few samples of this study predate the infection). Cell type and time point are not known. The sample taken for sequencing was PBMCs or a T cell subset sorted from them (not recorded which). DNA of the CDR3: TGTGCCAGCAGCGTAAGCGGCGATACGCAGTATTTT. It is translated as CASSVSGDTQYF.